The 21 T cell receptor beta chains reported below all come from one sample, sequenced in a study of blood T cells in healthy people across ages. Alongside a J-beta primer mix, a sample-barcoded 5' primer served in a second PCR lasting roughly 6 to 12 cycles. TCRdb itself ran the 5' RACE reads through MiXCR, one entry per CDR3 protein. The data contain 600,000 to 900,000 distinct CDR3 sequences, about 26% of them singletons. These sequences were also reported in another study, on T cells of mothers and their children.

Sample: blood. Receptors originate from a boy under 18 in good health.

The chain employs TRBV7-9 and TRBJ2-1, with D perhaps assigned TRBD1 or TRBD2 (5 bases each). V lost 4 bases to trimming and J lost 6 bases, with 13 bases between them. This CDR3 has 14 residues. Germline loops: CDR1 SEHNR, CDR2 FQNEAQ (reference sequence). In nucleotides, the CDR3 is TGTGCCAGCAGCTCTGGGACGGGGCCCAATGAGCAGTTCTTC. Protein product: CASSSGTGPNEQFF.

This clonotype was observed many times. The rearrangement joins TRBV7-8 to TRBJ1-5, with D possibly TRBD1 on 6 matching bases. The CDR3 spans 15 residues. Germline lookup yields CDR1 SGHVS and CDR2 FQNEAQ. With 5 bases removed from V and 3 bases from J, the gap between germline ends came to 14 bases. The CDR3, as DNA: TGTGCCAGCAGCCGATTCCAGGGGCCCAATCAGCCCCAGCATTTT. Translated, it gives CASSRFQGPNQPQHF.

The chain joins TRBV20-1 to TRBJ2-7; no reliable D call. V lost 0 bases and J lost 1, with 13 bases in between. The CDR3 is 15 amino acids. The germline gives CDR1 DFQATT, CDR2 SNEGSKA (reference sequence). Here the CDR3 DNA reads TGCAGTGCTAGAGACCTACTATTCCCTTCCTACGAGCAGTACTTC. Its protein is CSARDLLFPSYEQYF.

In its sample, this clonotype was seen a few times. The chain carries TRBV6-1 and TRBJ1-5, with D possibly TRBD1 on 6 matching bases. The V and J ends lost 5 bases and 7 bases respectively, with 21 bases between them. This CDR3 has 16 residues. Germline V CDR1 and CDR2: MNHNS, SASEGT. CDR3 coding DNA: TGTGCCAGCAGTCCCTCCTTACAGGGTACTGGGCAGCCCCAGCATTTT. This encodes CASSPSLQGTGQPQHF.

A few counts support this clonotype. The chain joins TRBV20-1 to TRBJ1-1, with D maybe TRBD1 (6 bases). V dropped 2 bases and J dropped 1 base, with 8 bases sitting between them. Germline V CDR1 and CDR2: DFQATT, SNEGSKA (reference sequence). The CDR3 covers 13 residues. The CDR3 protein is CSARLGQNTEAFF. CDR3 DNA: TGCAGTGCTAGACTGGGACAGAACACTGAAGCTTTCTTT.

V is TRBV4-1 and J is TRBJ2-2; 9 bases align to TRBD1. From germline, CDR1 is MGHRA and CDR2 YSYEKL. The length of the CDR3 is 16 residues. The ends lost 4 bases at V and 6 bases at J; junction bases unmatched: 9. The CDR3 sequence: CASSPSGQGFPGELFF. In DNA, the CDR3 is TGCGCCAGCAGCCCCTCCGGACAGGGGTTCCCCGGGGAGCTGTTTTTT.

The chain carries TRBV7-8 and TRBJ2-5; a possible D gene is TRBD2 (5 bases). V gave up 4 bases and J gave up 5 bases, with 17 bases separating them. This CDR3 comprises 15 residues. Germline V gives CDR1 SGHVS, CDR2 FQNEAQ. The CDR3 DNA sequence: TGTGCCAGCAGCTCCCCTAGCCCTATTCGGGAGACCCAGTACTTC. It is translated as CASSSPSPIRETQYF.

V gene TRBV5-1 combines with J gene TRBJ2-5; maybe TRBD2 (6 bases). Matching the DNA end better, TRBJ2-7 makes the J call doubtful. This CDR3 has 16 residues. Germline CDR1 reads SGHRS; CDR2 reads YFSETQ. The CDR3 nucleotides are TGCGCCAGCAGCCCGGAGGGCGTGGGAGAGGGCTACGAGCAGTACTTC. Translation gives CASSPEGVGEGYEQYF.

This clonotype came up a few times. The rearrangement links TRBV11-2 to TRBJ2-7; tentatively, D is TRBD2 (5 bases). With 4 bases removed from V and 2 bases from J, the gap between germline ends came to 15 bases. The CDR3 length is 15 residues. Germline V gives CDR1 SGHAT, CDR2 FQNNGV. The CDR3 loop reads CASSSFGREPYEQYF. The DNA for the CDR3 is TGTGCCAGCAGCTCCTTCGGACGGGAACCCTACGAGCAGTACTTC.

The chain couples TRBV7-9 to TRBJ2-7; weak D call: TRBD2 (6 bases). Per germline, CDR1 SEHNR and CDR2 FQNEAQ (reference sequence). The CDR3 spans 17 residues. Trimming shortened V by 3 bases and J by 4 bases, and 22 bases separated the two germline ends. The CDR3 DNA is TGTGCCAGCAGCTTGGAGGGGATGAGGAGGACACCATACGAGCAGTACTTC. This gives the protein CASSLEGMRRTPYEQYF.

In this sample, this clonotype turned up a few times. The genes are TRBV18 and TRBJ2-5, with D maybe TRBD2 (5 bases). V lost 5 bases and J 4 bases, leaving 8 bases between the germline ends. Germline-derived CDR1 and CDR2 are KGHSH and LQKENI. This CDR3 has 12 amino acids. The CDR3, as DNA: TGTGCCAGCTCAGCTGCGGGAGAGACCCAGTACTTC. It translates to CASSAAGETQYF. The variable domain in full, with the rest retrieved from reference TRBV18 and TRBJ2-5, is NAGVMQNPRHLVRRRGQEARLRCSPMKGHSHVYWYRQLPEEGLKFMVYLQKENIIDESGMPKERFSAEFPKEGPSILRIQQVVRGDSAAYFCASSAAGETQYFGPGTRLLVL.

Note on this clonotype: Being one base from a much bigger clone, this may be a read error. This rearrangement joins TRBV7-9 to TRBJ2-7, with 9 bases identical to TRBD1. The CDR3 is 13 residues long. The germline CDR1 and CDR2 sequences are SEHNR and FQNEAQ (reference sequence). Losses at the gene ends were 5 bases for V and 5 bases for J; bases not matched to a gene: 4. The CDR3 DNA sequence: TGTGCCAGCAGCCTTACAGGGGGCAACGAGCAGTACTTC. Protein product: CASSLTGGNEQYF.

V is TRBV9 and J is TRBJ2-5, with unresolved D. CDR1 and CDR2 (germline): SGDLS, YYNGEE. The CDR3 spans 13 residues. The V and J ends lost 0 bases and 5 bases respectively, with 8 bases between them. The CDR3 loop is CASSVDPWETQYF. The CDR3 DNA follows: TGTGCCAGCAGCGTAGACCCGTGGGAGACCCAGTACTTC.

This clonotype was seen ten or more times. A read error may account for a junction end that differs from germline. This chain links TRBV12-3 or TRBV12-4 with TRBJ1-6, with 9 bases aligning to TRBD1. CDR3 length equals 14 residues. In DNA form, the CDR3 reads TGCGCCAGCAGCTTGCGGACAGGGGATTCACCCCTCCACTTT. This codes for CASSLRTGDSPLHF.

The chain combines TRBV29-1 with TRBJ2-2; 12 nucleotides align to TRBD2. Looked up from germline, CDR1 is SQVTM and CDR2 is ANQGSEA. The CDR3 length is 16 residues. The J segment lost 7 bases and the V segment lost 2 bases, leaving 8 bases of the junction unmatched. The CDR3 reads CSVERLAGGLGGELFF. The CDR3 DNA sequence: TGCAGCGTTGAAAGGCTAGCGGGGGGGCTAGGCGGGGAGCTGTTTTTT.

This clonotype has just a few counts. This chain links TRBV18 with TRBJ2-1, with TRBD2 identical over 8 bases. This CDR3 is built from 16 residues. Germline-derived CDR1 and CDR2 are KGHSH and LQKENI. The V segment lost 3 bases and the J segment 6 bases; nucleotides outside the gene matches: 10. DNA for the CDR3: TGTGCCAGCTCACCGGAACCGGGAGGGCTCTTCAATGAGCAGTTCTTC. Translating gives CASSPEPGGLFNEQFF. The full variable domain, completed using reference TRBV18 and TRBJ2-1, is NAGVMQNPRHLVRRRGQEARLRCSPMKGHSHVYWYRQLPEEGLKFMVYLQKENIIDESGMPKERFSAEFPKEGPSILRIQQVVRGDSAAYFCASSPEPGGLFNEQFFGPGTRLTVL.

This sequence joins TRBV5-1 and TRBJ2-5; 7 bases are a match to TRBD2. Germline V gives CDR1 SGHRS, CDR2 YFSETQ. The CDR3 is made up of 15 amino acids. The J segment lost 5 bases and the V segment lost 7 bases, leaving 14 bases of the junction unmatched. CDR3 in amino acids: CASSPSPGGSETQYF. DNA of the CDR3: TGCGCCAGCTCGCCCTCCCCGGGGGGATCGGAGACCCAGTACTTC.

The chain links TRBV4-2 to TRBJ2-5; D gene unclear. CDR1 is LGHNA and CDR2 is YNFKEQ in the germline V gene. The V and J ends lost 3 bases and 2 bases respectively, with 7 bases between them. CDR3 length equals 13 residues. The CDR3, as DNA: TGTGCCAGCAGCCAGCACGGTCAAGAGACCCAGTACTTC. Its translation is CASSQHGQETQYF.

The V gene is TRBV18, the J gene TRBJ1-2; D is ambiguous. V lost 3 bases and J lost 8, with 13 bases in between. The CDR3 runs to 13 residues. Germline V gene data show CDR1 as KGHSH and CDR2 as LQKENI. For the CDR3, the DNA is TGTGCCAGCTCACCTCGGGAAGCGGAAGGCTACACCTTC. This encodes CASSPREAEGYTF.

The chain joins TRBV27 to TRBJ2-1, with D hard to call. The germline V gene encodes CDR1 MNHEY and CDR2 SMNVEV (reference sequence). The CDR3 runs to 16 residues. V dropped 0 bases and J dropped 0 bases, with 9 bases sitting between them. CDR3 residues: CASSLSGFSSYNEQFF. CDR3 sequence (DNA): TGTGCCAGCAGTTTATCGGGGTTTAGCTCCTACAATGAGCAGTTCTTC.

The chain has TRBV7-9 and TRBJ2-1; D may be TRBD2 (6 bases). CDR3 length: 15 residues. Per germline, CDR1 SEHNR and CDR2 FQNEAQ (reference sequence). V dropped 5 bases and J dropped 9 bases, with 20 bases sitting between them. The CDR3 nucleotides read TGTGCCAGCAGCCCTAGACTAGAGGCGGGGAGTGAGCAGTTCTTC. It encodes CASSPRLEAGSEQFF.